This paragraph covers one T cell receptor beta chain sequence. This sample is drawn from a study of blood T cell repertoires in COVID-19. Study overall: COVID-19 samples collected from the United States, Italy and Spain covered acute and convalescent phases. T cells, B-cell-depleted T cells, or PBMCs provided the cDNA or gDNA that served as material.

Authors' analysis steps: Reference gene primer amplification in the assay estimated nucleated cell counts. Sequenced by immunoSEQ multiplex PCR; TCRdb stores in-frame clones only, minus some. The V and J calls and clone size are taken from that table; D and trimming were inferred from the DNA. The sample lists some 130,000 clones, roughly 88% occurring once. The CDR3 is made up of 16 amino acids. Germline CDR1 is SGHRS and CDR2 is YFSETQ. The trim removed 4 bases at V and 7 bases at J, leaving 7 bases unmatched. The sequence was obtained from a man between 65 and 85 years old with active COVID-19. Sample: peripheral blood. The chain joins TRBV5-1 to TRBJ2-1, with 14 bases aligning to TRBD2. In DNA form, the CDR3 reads TGCGCCAGCAGCCAGTTCGGGACTAGCGGGAGAAATGAGCAGTTCTTC. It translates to CASSQFGTSGRNEQFF.